This TCR beta chain was recovered during a study of Graves' ophthalmopathy and Graves' hyperthyroidism. General study results and limits: Most expanded thyroid clonotypes above 0.001 frequency also appeared in blood. Sensitivity of roughly 64% and specificity of 72% to 80% were achieved by the model that predicted ophthalmopathy progression.

Amplification of TCR beta CDR3 regions used RNA transcripts. The first-round RT-PCR employed HTBI primers together with the Qiagen OneStep RT-PCR kit. A multiplex PCR was then performed as the second round. Via MiXCR, TCRdb re-called the multiplex PCR reads, giving one row per CDR3 protein. The sample holds hundreds of thousands of distinct CDR3 sequences, roughly two fifths seen once. The V gene lost 0 bases and the J gene lost 6 bases, with 8 bases spanning the gap. The CDR3 is 13 amino acids. Germline CDR1 is LNHNV and CDR2 is YYDKDF (reference sequence). Having ophthalmopathy, the donors showed moderate-to-severe activity, CAS ≥3 and NOSPECS ≥4, with disease lasting under 3 months. Diagnostic conclusions were grounded in clinical symptoms, serum thyroxine, TRAb, thyroid ultrasound and orbital computed tomography. Points on this clonotype: Its specificity is not known. A much larger clonotype is one base distant, so this may be a read error.

The receptor's source is an adult man with Graves' ophthalmopathy. V and J are TRBV15 and TRBJ1-1; the D is unclear. Material: peripheral blood. The DNA of the CDR3 is TGTGCCACCAGCAGAGATTTGGTAGCTGAAGCTTTCTTT. This codes for CATSRDLVAEAFF.